This T cell receptor (beta chain) originates from a study of blood T cells in healthy people across ages. Every participating donor contributed approximately 10 milliliters of peripheral blood through a draw. The use of a sample-barcoded 5' primer and a J-beta primer mix characterized a second PCR of about 7 to 12 cycles. TCRdb ran MiXCR on the 5' RACE reads and lists one entry per CDR3 protein. The sample lists 1.5 million to 2 million distinct CDR3 sequences, roughly 30% occurring once. V lost 6 bases and J 13 bases, leaving 25 bases between the germline ends. The CDR3 loop spans 15 amino acids. Germline CDR1 and CDR2: DFQATT and SNEGSKA (reference sequence). This clonotype was observed a few times.

The sequence came from a woman in her twenties or thirties in good health. Sequencing used blood. The chain has TRBV20-1 and TRBJ1-6, with D possibly matching TRBD1 (5 bases). In DNA, the CDR3 is TGCAGTGCCGCTCAACTACAGGACGTAGGGAGTCCCCTCCACTTT. This sequence encodes CSAAQLQDVGSPLHF.